The 31 T cell receptor beta chains below all came from one sample that was sequenced in a study of identical twins (dated by TCRdb to about 2016). Library preparation was by 5' RACE. TCRdb names Illumina HiSeq 2000 as the instrument used. Clones were called with MiXCR by TCRdb after fastp trimmed the public reads at Q25, and only in-frame beta chains were retained. For every CDR3 protein sequence, its rows merge into one entry that carries the most common genes and DNA. The sample table records 100,000 to 110,000 distinct CDR3 sequences; around 5.5% of these occur just once. The top ten constitute over 9.5% of the sample. The sample was memory T cells sorted from blood. This specimen's cell subset or site label, interpreted: CD45RO+ enriched T cells. The source is a woman in her fifties or sixties in good health.

This clonotype was recorded at least ten times. The chain links TRBV6-5 to TRBJ1-6; 7 nucleotides align to TRBD1. Per germline, CDR1 MNHEY and CDR2 SVGAGI. The ends lost 6 bases at V and 4 bases at J; junction bases unmatched: 6. The CDR3 extends over 15 amino acids. The CDR3 coding sequence is TGTGCCAGCAGACCTGGGACAGTTTATAATTCACCCCTCCACTTT. Translated: CASRPGTVYNSPLHF.

This clonotype was detected a few times. The DNA of the CDR3 is TGTGCCAGCAGTATCGCCGGGACTGCCAATGAGCAGTTCTTC. Translating it yields CASSIAGTANEQFF. This rearrangement joins TRBV7-7 to TRBJ2-1; D is possibly TRBD2 (6 bases). The CDR3 sequence is 14 residues long. Between the trimmed V and J ends, which lost 6 bases and 6 bases, there was a span of 15 bases. CDR1 and CDR2 (germline): SSHAT, FNYEAQ (reference sequence).

This clonotype came up many times. The chain has TRBV9 and TRBJ2-7, with 8 bases fitting TRBD2. V lost 0 bases, J lost 3 bases, and 2 bases stayed unmatched. The germline CDR1 and CDR2 sequences are SGDLS and YYNGEE. This CDR3 comprises 14 residues. The CDR3 DNA reads as TGTGCCAGCAGCGTAGCCACTAGCGGCTACGAGCAGTACTTC. Translated, it gives CASSVATSGYEQYF.

This clonotype was observed many times. Here the CDR3 DNA reads TGTGCCAGCAGTCCTAGCGAAAATGAGCAGTTCTTC. It translates to CASSPSENEQFF. The rearrangement links TRBV27 to TRBJ2-1; possible D gene TRBD2, 6 bases. CDR3 length: 12 residues. Germline V CDR1 and CDR2: MNHEY, SMNVEV (reference sequence). The V and J ends lost 5 bases and 7 bases respectively, with 9 bases between them.

This clonotype was recorded at least ten times. The chain carries TRBV12-3 or TRBV12-4 and TRBJ1-6, with unresolved D. This CDR3 is 13 amino acids long. Trimming took 5 bases from V and 4 from J, leaving 6 bases between them. CDR3 region: CASSRVYNSPLHF. The CDR3 DNA reads TGTGCCAGCAGTCGGGTATATAATTCACCCCTCCACTTT.

This clonotype was counted ten times or more. The chain is built from TRBV12-3 or TRBV12-4 and TRBJ2-3; perhaps TRBD2 as D (6 bases). Trimming removed 1 base at V and 5 bases at J, with 10 bases between. The CDR3 has 14 amino acids. CDR3 in amino acids: CASSLVEGLDTQYF. DNA for the CDR3: TGTGCCAGCAGTTTAGTGGAGGGTCTAGATACGCAGTATTTT.

This clonotype was detected many times. The chain carries TRBV21-1 and TRBJ2-3; the table calls TRBD2, which could not be checked here. TRBV21-1 is described as a pseudogene. The length of the CDR3 is 21 residues. CDR3 region: CASSTISPGTSGGTSTDTQYF. Here the CDR3 DNA reads TGTGCCAGCAGCACAATCAGTCCCGGGACTAGCGGGGGTACTAGCACAGATACGCAGTATTTT.

This clonotype was seen ten or more times. This sequence joins TRBV5-1 and TRBJ1-2, with 12 bases lining up with TRBD1. The CDR3 has 15 residues. CDR1 and CDR2 from the germline V gene are SGHRS and YFSETQ. Trimming at V came to 4 bases and at J to 6 bases, leaving 7 bases not matched to a gene. In nucleotides, the CDR3 is TGCGCCAGCAGCGCCTCCGGGACAGGGGGCAATGGCTACACCTTC. It encodes CASSASGTGGNGYTF.

This clonotype has ten or more counts. This chain connects TRBV29-1 to TRBJ2-3, with 12 bases fitting TRBD1. The V segment lost 4 bases and the J segment 7 bases; nucleotides outside the gene matches: 9. This CDR3 has 15 amino acids. Germline V lookup: CDR1 SQVTM, CDR2 ANQGSEA. The CDR3, as DNA: TGCAGCGTTGCGGGGGACAGGGGGCTTACAAATACGCAGTATTTT. Its translation is CSVAGDRGLTNTQYF.

This clonotype was observed at least ten times. The rearrangement joins TRBV20-1 to TRBJ2-3; the D is unclear. V dropped 6 bases and J dropped 6 bases, with 7 bases sitting between them. In germline, CDR1 is DFQATT, CDR2 SNEGSKA (reference sequence). The CDR3 totals 10 residues. CDR3 coding DNA: TGCAGTGCCCATAGGGATACGCAGTATTTT. Amino acids: CSAHRDTQYF.

This clonotype was detected ten times or more. CDR3 DNA: TGCGCCAGCAGCCATGGGCAGGGGGTCTATAGCAATCAGCCCCAGCATTTT. This sequence encodes CASSHGQGVYSNQPQHF. The chain carries TRBV4-1 and TRBJ1-5; TRBD1 matches 7 bases. Germline CDR1 MGHRA, CDR2 YSYEKL. The CDR3 totals 17 residues. The V gene end was trimmed by 3 bases and the J gene end by 0 bases; junction bases not matched to a gene: 8.

The CDR3 bases are TGCAGTGCTACCCTCGGCGGGACGCCCCGGGATTCCCAGTACTTC. Translation: CSATLGGTPRDSQYF. J is TRBJ2-5 and V is TRBV20-1, with TRBD2 as a possible D gene (6 bases). This CDR3 has 15 amino acids. Germline CDR1 is DFQATT and CDR2 is SNEGSKA (reference sequence). V lost 4 bases and J lost 9, with 24 bases in between.

The V and J genes are TRBV10-1 and TRBJ1-3; tentative D call: TRBD1 (5 bases). Germline lookup yields CDR1 WNHNN and CDR2 SYGVQD (reference sequence). The CDR3 loop spans 13 amino acids. V lost 8 bases and J 0 bases, leaving 8 bases between the germline ends. The CDR3 region is CASRDHSGNTIYF. DNA for the CDR3: TGCGCCAGCCGGGACCACTCTGGAAACACCATATATTTT.

This clonotype has just a few counts. CDR3 DNA: TGTGCCAGCAGTCTAGCGGGAGGGCCTCGAGATACGCAGTATTTT. Translated, it gives CASSLAGGPRDTQYF. This sequence joins TRBV6-2 or TRBV6-3 and TRBJ2-3; 12 positions agree with TRBD2. J was trimmed by 5 bases and V by 5 bases; bases with no gene match: 5. The CDR3 has 15 residues. CDR1 and CDR2 from the germline V gene are MNHEY and SVGEGT.

The sample holds many counts of this clonotype. The rearrangement links TRBV24-1 to TRBJ2-1; 12 nucleotides line up with TRBD2. Germline V CDR1 and CDR2: KGHDR, SFDVKD. CDR3 length: 15 amino acids. V was clipped by 5 bases and J by 12 bases; unmatched bases: 10. The CDR3 DNA reads as TGTGCCACCAGTGGGGGACTAGCGGGTTCTAGGGGGCAGTTCTTC. It encodes CATSGGLAGSRGQFF.

This clonotype was detected ten times or more. The rearrangement uses TRBV7-8 and TRBJ2-1, with TRBD2 matching over 8 bases. Germline V gene lookup returns CDR1 SGHVS and CDR2 FQNEAQ. Germline trimming cut 4 bases from V and 8 bases from J; bases unmatched to any gene: 1. The CDR3 totals 12 residues. The CDR3 reads CASSSGGDEQFF. The CDR3 DNA sequence: TGTGCCAGCAGCTCCGGGGGGGATGAGCAGTTCTTC. The full variable domain, rest sourced from reference TRBV7-8 and TRBJ2-1, is GAGVSQSPRYKVAKRGQDVALRCDPISGHVSLFWYQQALGQGPEFLTYFQNEAQLDKSGLPSDRFFAERPEGSVSTLKIQRTQQEDSAVYLCASSSGGDEQFFGPGTRLTVL.

The J gene is TRBJ2-1, the V gene TRBV12-3 or TRBV12-4; 11 bases align to TRBD2. The CDR3 covers 16 residues. V gave up 8 bases and J gave up 4 bases; unmatched junction bases: 10. The CDR3 DNA follows: TGTGCCAGCTCCCGGGTAGCGGGAGGGCCTTACAATGAGCAGTTCTTC. This translates into CASSRVAGGPYNEQFF.

This clonotype was recorded many times. This chain joins TRBV12-3 or TRBV12-4 and TRBJ1-2; D is unresolved. V was trimmed by 0 bases and J by 7 bases, leaving 12 bases between them. CDR3 length equals 14 residues. For the CDR3, the DNA is TGTGCCAGCAGTTTAGCCGGGCCCAGAGCTGGCTACACCTTC. Translation: CASSLAGPRAGYTF.

This clonotype has more than one count but fewer than ten. V is TRBV6-6 and J is TRBJ2-7, with a possible D match to TRBD2 (6 bases). Germline V gene sequence: CDR1 MNHNY, CDR2 SVGAGI (reference sequence). The CDR3 contains 14 residues. The V end lost 3 bases, the J end lost 1 base, and 10 bases lay between the germline ends. The CDR3 nucleotides read TGTGCCAGCAGTTATCTTCGGGAGTCCTACGAGCAGTACTTC. Translated, it gives CASSYLRESYEQYF.

This clonotype was detected a few times. This chain links TRBV2 with TRBJ2-1; 11 positions match TRBD2. CDR1 is SNHLY and CDR2 is FYNNEI in the germline V gene. With V trimmed by 5 bases and J by 9 bases, 6 bases remained unmatched. The CDR3 contains 14 residues. The CDR3 region is CASSLAGGPTEQFF. In nucleotides, the CDR3 is TGTGCCAGCAGTTTAGCGGGAGGGCCGACTGAGCAGTTCTTC.

At least ten counts were recorded for this clonotype. The chain has TRBV10-3 and TRBJ1-1; D remains ambiguous. Per the germline V gene, CDR1 is ENHRY and CDR2 is SYGVKD. This CDR3 has 13 amino acids. V was trimmed by 3 bases and J by 0 bases, leaving 5 bases between them. CDR3 bases: TGTGCCATCAGTGACAGTATGAACACTGAAGCTTTCTTT. Translated: CAISDSMNTEAFF.

This clonotype was seen at least ten times. The chain is built from TRBV14 and TRBJ2-4; the D call may be TRBD1 or TRBD2 (6 bases each). This CDR3 is 18 amino acids long. Germline-derived CDR1 and CDR2 are SGHDN and FVKESK. V was cut by 0 bases and J by 2 bases, with 17 bases left in between. CDR3 in amino acids: CASSQERRGTKTKNIQYF. CDR3 coding DNA: TGTGCCAGCAGCCAAGAGAGGAGGGGGACAAAGACCAAAAACATTCAGTACTTC.

This clonotype was counted at least ten times. The chain has TRBV5-1 and TRBJ2-1, with D possibly being TRBD1 (6 bases). Germline values: CDR1 SGHRS, CDR2 YFSETQ. The CDR3 is 15 residues long. V was clipped by 4 bases and J by 5 bases, with 16 bases between them. The CDR3 spells CASSIRGFPDNEQFF. As DNA, the CDR3 is TGCGCCAGCAGCATCAGGGGTTTCCCCGACAATGAGCAGTTCTTC.

This clonotype was seen at least ten times. The chain couples TRBV7-2 to TRBJ2-1; D unclear. This CDR3 spans 14 amino acids. The germline gives CDR1 SGHTA, CDR2 FQGNSA. The ends were cut back, 1 base at V and 8 bases at J, with 12 bases in the middle. CDR3 sequence: CASSLGSGNDEQFF. The DNA of the CDR3 is TGTGCCAGCAGCTTAGGTTCGGGTAACGATGAGCAGTTCTTC.

This clonotype was counted at least ten times. J is TRBJ2-3 and V is TRBV19; 7 bases are shared with TRBD2. The CDR3 contains 16 residues. CDR1 LNHDA and CDR2 SQIVND come from the germline V gene (reference sequence). With V trimmed by 2 bases and J by 1 base, 6 bases remained unmatched. Written as DNA, the CDR3 is TGTGCCAGTAGTATATGGGCGGGAGAGGGCACAGATACGCAGTATTTT. This gives the protein CASSIWAGEGTDTQYF.

This clonotype appeared many times. This sequence joins TRBV24-1 and TRBJ2-3; no firm D call. Germline CDR1 is KGHDR and CDR2 is SFDVKD. V gave up 10 bases and J gave up 6 bases, with 13 bases separating them. The CDR3 extends over 12 amino acids. In nucleotides, the CDR3 is TGTGCCACTAAGGACCCCGGCGATACGCAGTATTTT. It codes for CATKDPGDTQYF.

In this sample, this clonotype turned up many times. This sequence joins TRBV6-6 and TRBJ2-1; D is ambiguous. The length of the CDR3 is 13 residues. The germline V and J ends were trimmed by 0 bases and 7 bases, with 7 bases remaining between them. Looked up from germline, CDR1 is MNHNY and CDR2 is SVGAGI (reference sequence). The CDR3 sequence is CASSYSEVNEQFF. The CDR3 region has the DNA TGTGCCAGCAGTTACTCGGAAGTGAATGAGCAGTTCTTC.

This clonotype was recorded a few times. The chain uses TRBV20-1 and TRBJ2-2, with D perhaps matching TRBD1 or TRBD2 (5 bases each). This CDR3 region has 14 residues. Germline CDR1 reads DFQATT; CDR2 reads SNEGSKA (reference sequence). Deletions cut 1 base from V and 6 bases from J, with 12 bases between. The chain's CDR3 is CSARAAGDPGELFF. CDR3 nucleotides: TGCAGTGCTAGAGCGGCTGGGGACCCCGGGGAGCTGTTTTTT.

This clonotype was seen a few times. J is TRBJ2-3 and V is TRBV20-1; 11 bases line up with TRBD2. Looked up from germline, CDR1 is DFQATT and CDR2 is SNEGSKA (reference sequence). Unmatched junction bases numbered 6, after V lost 7 bases and J lost 6 bases. The CDR3 totals 13 residues. The CDR3: CSGVAGGPDTQYF. CDR3 nucleotides: TGCAGTGGTGTAGCGGGAGGGCCGGATACGCAGTATTTT.

The table lists this clonotype with many counts. This chain joins TRBV12-3 or TRBV12-4 and TRBJ2-1, with 9 bases matching TRBD2. Unmatched junction bases numbered 11, after V lost 7 bases and J lost 4 bases. The CDR3 is made up of 16 amino acids. For the CDR3, the DNA is TGTGCCAGCACTGTAGGGCTAGCGGGACCATACAATGAGCAGTTCTTC. The encoded protein is CASTVGLAGPYNEQFF.

This CDR3 is CSASPTGQGNYEQYF. The CDR3 region has the DNA TGCAGTGCTAGCCCGACGGGACAGGGGAACTACGAGCAGTACTTC. The J gene is TRBJ2-7, the V gene TRBV20-1; the match to TRBD1 covers 10 bases. Germline loops: CDR1 DFQATT, CDR2 SNEGSKA (reference sequence). The CDR3 length is 15 residues. J lost 3 bases, V lost 3 bases, and 8 bases had no gene match.